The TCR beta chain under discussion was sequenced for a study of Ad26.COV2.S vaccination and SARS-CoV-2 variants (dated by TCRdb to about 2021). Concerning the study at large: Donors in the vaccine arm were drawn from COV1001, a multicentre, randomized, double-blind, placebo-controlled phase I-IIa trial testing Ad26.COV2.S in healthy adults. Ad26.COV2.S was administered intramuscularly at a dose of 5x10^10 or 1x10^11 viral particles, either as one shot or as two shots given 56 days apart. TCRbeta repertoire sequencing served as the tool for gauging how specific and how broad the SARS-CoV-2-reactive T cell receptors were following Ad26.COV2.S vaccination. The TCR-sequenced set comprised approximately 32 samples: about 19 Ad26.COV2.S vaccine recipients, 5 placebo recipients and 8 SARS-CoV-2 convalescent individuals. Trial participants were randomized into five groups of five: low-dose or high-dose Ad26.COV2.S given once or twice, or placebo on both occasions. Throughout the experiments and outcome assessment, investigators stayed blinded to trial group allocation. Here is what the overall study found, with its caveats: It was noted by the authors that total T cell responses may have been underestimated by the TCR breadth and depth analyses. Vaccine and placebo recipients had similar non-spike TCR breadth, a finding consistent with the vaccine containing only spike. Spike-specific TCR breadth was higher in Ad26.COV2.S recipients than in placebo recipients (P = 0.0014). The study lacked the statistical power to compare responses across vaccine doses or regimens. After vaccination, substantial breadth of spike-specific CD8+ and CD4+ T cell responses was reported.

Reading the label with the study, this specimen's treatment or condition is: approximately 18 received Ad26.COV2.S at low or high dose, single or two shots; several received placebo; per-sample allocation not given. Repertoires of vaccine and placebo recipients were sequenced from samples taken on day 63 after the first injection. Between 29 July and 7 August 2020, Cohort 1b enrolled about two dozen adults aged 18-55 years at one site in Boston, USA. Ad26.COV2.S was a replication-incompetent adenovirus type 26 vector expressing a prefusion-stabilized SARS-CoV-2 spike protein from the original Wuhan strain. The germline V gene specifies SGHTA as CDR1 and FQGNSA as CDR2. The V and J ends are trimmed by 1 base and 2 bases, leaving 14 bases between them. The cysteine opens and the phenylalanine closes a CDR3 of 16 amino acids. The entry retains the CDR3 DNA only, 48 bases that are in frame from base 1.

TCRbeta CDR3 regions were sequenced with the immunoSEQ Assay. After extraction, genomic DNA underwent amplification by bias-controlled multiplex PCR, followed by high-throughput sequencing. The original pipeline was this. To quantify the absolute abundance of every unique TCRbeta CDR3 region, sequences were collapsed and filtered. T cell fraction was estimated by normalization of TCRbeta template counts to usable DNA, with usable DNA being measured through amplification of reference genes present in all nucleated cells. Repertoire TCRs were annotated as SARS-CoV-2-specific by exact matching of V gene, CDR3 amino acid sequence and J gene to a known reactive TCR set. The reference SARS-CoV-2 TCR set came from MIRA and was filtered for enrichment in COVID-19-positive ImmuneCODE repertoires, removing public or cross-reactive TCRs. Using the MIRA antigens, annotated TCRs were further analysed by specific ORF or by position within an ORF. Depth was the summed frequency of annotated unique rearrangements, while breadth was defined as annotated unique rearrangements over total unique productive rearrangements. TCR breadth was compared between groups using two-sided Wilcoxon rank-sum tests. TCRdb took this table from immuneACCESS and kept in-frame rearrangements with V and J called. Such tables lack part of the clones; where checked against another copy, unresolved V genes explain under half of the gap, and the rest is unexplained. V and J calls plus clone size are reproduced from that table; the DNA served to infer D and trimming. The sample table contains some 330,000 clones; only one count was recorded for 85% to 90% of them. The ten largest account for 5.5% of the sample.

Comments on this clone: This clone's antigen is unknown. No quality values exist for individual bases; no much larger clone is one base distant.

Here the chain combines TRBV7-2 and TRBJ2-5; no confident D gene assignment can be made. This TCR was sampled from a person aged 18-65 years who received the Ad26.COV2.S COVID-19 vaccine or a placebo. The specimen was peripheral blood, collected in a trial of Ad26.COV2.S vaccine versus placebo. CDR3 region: CASSLVGRPTQETQYF. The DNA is TGTGCCAGCAGCTTAGTCGGGCGTCCAACTCAAGAGACCCAGTACTTC.